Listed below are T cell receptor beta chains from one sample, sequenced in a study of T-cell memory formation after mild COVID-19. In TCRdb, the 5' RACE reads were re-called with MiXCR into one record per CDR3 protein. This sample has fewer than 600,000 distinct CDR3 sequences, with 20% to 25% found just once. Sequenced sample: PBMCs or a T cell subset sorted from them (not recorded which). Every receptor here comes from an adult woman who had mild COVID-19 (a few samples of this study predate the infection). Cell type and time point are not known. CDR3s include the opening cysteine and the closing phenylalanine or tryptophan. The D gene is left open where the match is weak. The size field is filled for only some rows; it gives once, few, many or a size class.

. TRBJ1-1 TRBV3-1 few CASSQALAGNTEAFF TGTGCCAGCAGCCAAGCCCTGGCAGGAAACACTGAAGCTTTCTTT
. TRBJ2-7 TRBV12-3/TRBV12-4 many CASSLGSYEQYF TGTGCCAGCAGCTTAGGCTCCTACGAGCAGTACTTC
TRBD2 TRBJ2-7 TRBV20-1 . CSAIHASGRAPFYEQYF TGCAGTGCCATTCACGCTAGCGGGAGGGCCCCCTTTTACGAGCAGTACTTC
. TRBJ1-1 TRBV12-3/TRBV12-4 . CASSFVTEAFF TGTGCCAGCAGTTTTGTGACTGAAGCTTTCTTT
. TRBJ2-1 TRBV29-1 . CSVKGRLNEQFF TGCAGCGTTAAAGGTAGGCTGAATGAGCAGTTCTTC
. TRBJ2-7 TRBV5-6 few CASSFEGGSEQYF TGTGCCAGCAGCTTCGAGGGCGGTAGCGAGCAGTACTTC
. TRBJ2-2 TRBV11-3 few CASSLESGPNTGELFF TGTGCCAGCAGCTTAGAATCGGGGCCGAACACCGGGGAGCTGTTTTTT
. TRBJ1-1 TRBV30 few CAWSAYRNTEAFF TGTGCCTGGAGCGCCTACAGGAACACTGAAGCTTTCTTT
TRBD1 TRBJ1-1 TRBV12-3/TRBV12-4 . CASSYRGPTEAFF TGTGCCAGCAGTTACAGGGGCCCCACTGAAGCTTTCTTT
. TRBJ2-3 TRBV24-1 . CATSDSPGKGPEGTDTQYF TGTGCCACCAGTGATTCGCCCGGCAAAGGGCCGGAGGGGACAGATACGCAGTATTTT
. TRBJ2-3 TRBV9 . CASSEGSAPPTDTQYF TGTGCCAGCAGCGAGGGTAGTGCCCCCCCCACAGATACGCAGTATTTT
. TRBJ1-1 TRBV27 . CASSLPGLGEAFF TGTGCCAGCAGTTTACCGGGGTTGGGAGAAGCTTTCTTT
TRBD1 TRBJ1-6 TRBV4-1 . CASSQDRRGDSPLHF TGCGCCAGCAGCCAAGATCGCAGGGGGGATTCACCCCTCCACTTT
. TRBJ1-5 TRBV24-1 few CATSELGHQPQHF TGTGCCACCAGTGAACTCGGACATCAGCCCCAGCATTTT
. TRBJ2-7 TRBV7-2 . CASSRLGTPWSSYEQYF TGTGCCAGCAGCCGGCTCGGGACTCCCTGGAGCTCCTACGAGCAGTACTTC
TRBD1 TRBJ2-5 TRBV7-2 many CASSPQGEETQYF TGTGCCAGCAGCCCCCAGGGGGAAGAGACCCAGTACTTC
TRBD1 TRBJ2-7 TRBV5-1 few CASNTGGSSYEQYF TGCGCCAGCAATACAGGGGGATCCTCCTACGAGCAGTACTTC
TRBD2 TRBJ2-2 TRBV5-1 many CASSLAPSGRATNTGELFF TGCGCCAGCAGCTTAGCCCCTAGCGGGAGGGCCACGAACACCGGGGAGCTGTTTTTT
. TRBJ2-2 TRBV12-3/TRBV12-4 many CASSLVRPGELFF TGTGCCAGCAGTTTGGTTCGACCCGGGGAGCTGTTTTTT
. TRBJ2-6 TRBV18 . CASSARAVSGANVLTF TGTGCCAGCTCTGCAAGGGCTGTGTCTGGGGCCAACGTCCTGACTTTC
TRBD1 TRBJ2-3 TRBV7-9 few CASSSPSGQSTDTQYF TGTGCCAGCAGCTCCCCCTCGGGACAGTCCACAGATACGCAGTATTTT
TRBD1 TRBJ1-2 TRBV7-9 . CASSPVPGQGFGNYGYTF TGTGCCAGCAGCCCCGTCCCGGGACAGGGGTTCGGTAACTATGGCTACACCTTC
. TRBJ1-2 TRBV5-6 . CASSFVDSSYGYTF TGTGCCAGCAGCTTTGTGGACAGTTCCTATGGCTACACCTTC
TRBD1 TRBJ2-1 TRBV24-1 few CATSARTGYHEQFF TGTGCCACCAGTGCAAGGACAGGGTACCATGAGCAGTTCTTC
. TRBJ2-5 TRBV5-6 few CASSFGHPQETQYF TGTGCCAGCAGCTTCGGGCACCCACAAGAGACCCAGTACTTC
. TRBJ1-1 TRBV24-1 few CATQRGGGNTEAFF TGTGCCACCCAGAGGGGAGGGGGGAACACTGAAGCTTTCTTT